Included here is one T cell receptor beta chain sequence, with context. Recruits, aged roughly 18 to 95 years, lived in 25 or so US areas. Cohort allocation depended upon clinical history that participants reported. These data come from a study of blood T cell repertoires in COVID-19. Study overall: Samples representing acute and convalescent COVID-19 were sourced from the United States, Italy and Spain.

Authors' analysis steps: Amplification of reference gene primers provided the estimated nucleated cell counts. Libraries were prepared by immunoSEQ multiplex PCR; TCRdb keeps only in-frame clonotypes and omits some of them. Clone size and V and J calls were adopted from that table, with D and trimming inferred from the DNA. The data contain 200,000 to 250,000 clones, 75% to 90% of them seen just once; the ten biggest clones take up about 3.3%. Trimming left V 1 base short and J 2 bases short, with 9 bases between. Germline values: CDR1 SGHVS, CDR2 FQNEAQ. This CDR3 spans 15 amino acids. The chain is built from TRBV7-8 and TRBJ2-1, with D maybe TRBD2 (6 bases). The receptor comes from a woman younger than 35 in a cohort exposed to, infected with or recovered from COVID-19 (not recorded which). Material: PBMCs or T cells enriched from blood (not recorded which). The CDR3 region has the DNA TGTGCCAGCAGCTTAGTCGGCGGGGCCTACAATGAGCAGTTCTTC. This translates into CASSLVGGAYNEQFF. Full variable domain (rest looked up from reference TRBV7-8 and TRBJ2-1): GAGVSQSPRYKVAKRGQDVALRCDPISGHVSLFWYQQALGQGPEFLTYFQNEAQLDKSGLPSDRFFAERPEGSVSTLKIQRTQQEDSAVYLCASSLVGGAYNEQFFGPGTRLTVL.